The clone carrying this T cell receptor (beta chain) was detected a few times. What it binds is unknown. Primed by a sample-barcoded 5' primer and a J-beta primer mix, a second PCR proceeded for about 6 to 12 cycles. Using its own MiXCR run on the 5' RACE reads, TCRdb lists one record per CDR3 protein. The sample yields approximately 810,000 distinct CDR3 sequences, 36% seen once. Germline CDR1 is MGHRA and CDR2 is YSYEKL. This CDR3 is built from 15 residues. The V and J ends lost 0 bases and 2 bases, in that order; junction bases with no gene match: 2. This sample was taken from a study of blood T cells in healthy people across ages. Across the whole study: The template switching approach captured approximately one barcoded beta molecule for every two T cells. General study points: A roughly linear fall in TCR beta diversity per million T cells was seen with increasing age. Estimates of total diversity, which came from one million sequenced T cells, were considered to be underestimates. TCR beta diversity was tightly associated with the proportion of naive T cells.

The sequence was obtained from a young man in good health. Sample: blood. V usage is TRBV4-1 and J usage is TRBJ2-3; 7 bases agree with TRBD1. The CDR3 is CASSQEGQHTDTQYF. CDR3 sequence (DNA): TGCGCCAGCAGCCAAGAGGGACAGCACACAGATACGCAGTATTTT.